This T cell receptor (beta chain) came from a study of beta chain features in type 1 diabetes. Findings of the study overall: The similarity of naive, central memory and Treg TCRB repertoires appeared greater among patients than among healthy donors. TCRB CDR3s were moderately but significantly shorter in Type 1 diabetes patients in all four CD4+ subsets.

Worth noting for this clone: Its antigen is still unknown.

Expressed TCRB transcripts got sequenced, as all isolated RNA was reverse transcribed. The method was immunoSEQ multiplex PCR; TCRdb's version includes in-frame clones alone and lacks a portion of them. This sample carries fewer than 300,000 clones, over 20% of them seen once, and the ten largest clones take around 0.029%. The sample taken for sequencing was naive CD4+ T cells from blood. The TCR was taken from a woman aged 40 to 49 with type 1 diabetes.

This CDR3 reads CASSFDSDGYTF. CDR3 nucleotides: TGTGCCAGCAGCTTCGACTCGGATGGCTACACCTTC. J is TRBJ1-2 and V is TRBV6-5; D uncertain. The length of the CDR3 is 12 residues. V lost 6 bases and J lost 6, with 11 bases in between. From germline, CDR1 is MNHEY and CDR2 SVGAGI.